One T cell receptor beta chain is described in this entry. In the source study's methods: Estimation of nucleated cell counts relied on the amplification of reference gene primers. Data came from immunoSEQ multiplex PCR; TCRdb stores just in-frame clones and leaves some out. The V and J calls and clone size were taken over from that table, and D and trimming were inferred from the DNA. The data show 65,000 to 70,000 clones, about four fifths seen once. The entry originates in a study of blood T cell repertoires in COVID-19. Study-wide background: Collection of acute and convalescent COVID-19 samples took place in the United States, Italy and Spain. PBMCs, B-cell-depleted T cells, or T cells were the source of the cDNA or gDNA that made up the material.

Germline lookup yields CDR1 SGHNT and CDR2 YYREEE (reference sequence). CDR3 size: 16 residues. Deletions cut 5 bases from V and 5 bases from J, with 23 bases between. The sample consisted of peripheral blood. The V and J genes are TRBV5-4 and TRBJ2-7, with a weak D call TRBD1 (6 bases). The clonotype originates from a woman aged 55-70 years with acute or convalescent COVID-19. The CDR3 DNA reads TGTGCCAGCAGTTTTACCGCGAAAACAGGGAGCCACGAGCAGTACTTC. It encodes CASSFTAKTGSHEQYF.